The following is a T cell receptor beta chain sequence with its context. Clones were read by immunoSEQ multiplex PCR, and TCRdb kept only the in-frame ones, dropping some. This table has around 2,300 clones, over 75% appearing once. The CDR3 is 15 amino acids. Germline CDR1 and CDR2: SGHTA and FQGNSA. Between the trimmed V and J ends, which lost 0 bases and 5 bases, there was a span of 13 bases. This entry is derived from a study of tumor T cells in aggressive B-cell lymphoma. The chain recombines TRBV7-2 with TRBJ1-1; weak D call: TRBD1 (5 bases). Material: tumor tissue. This receptor was identified in an adult with diffuse large B cell lymphoma. CDR3 in DNA: TGTGCCAGCAGCTTAGCGCGGGGGTCGGGGACTGAAGCTTTCTTT. Its protein is CASSLARGSGTEAFF.